The 15 T cell receptor beta chains listed next were all sequenced from one sample in a study of beta chain features in type 1 diabetes. Notes on the study in general: Moderate yet significant TCRB CDR3 shortening was seen in Type 1 diabetes patients in all four CD4+ subsets.

Expressed TCRB transcripts were sequenced, since all the RNA that had been isolated was reverse transcribed. Assay: immunoSEQ multiplex PCR; the TCRdb copy retains only in-frame clones and omits some. The sample shows roughly 160,000 clones, just over 8% of them seen only once. These receptors have no known antigen. Sequencing was performed on central memory CD4+ T cells from blood. These receptors came from a woman younger than 35 with type 1 diabetes.

This chain joins TRBV6-6 and TRBJ2-7; perhaps TRBD1 as D (6 bases). Germline-derived CDR1 and CDR2 are MNHNY and SVGAGI (reference sequence). The length of the CDR3 is 13 residues. With 7 bases removed from V and 3 bases from J, the gap between germline ends came to 13 bases. CDR3 nucleotide sequence: TGTGCCAGCACCGGTACAGGGAACTACGAGCAGTACTTC. This translates into CASTGTGNYEQYF.

V gene TRBV30 combines with J gene TRBJ1-5, with 7 bases matching TRBD1. The CDR3 is 13 amino acids. V lost 2 bases to trimming and J lost 7 bases; unmatched junction nucleotides: 5. CDR1 is GTSNPN, CDR2 SVGIG, per germline (reference sequence). DNA for the CDR3: TGTGCCTGGAGTTATCAGGGGGAACAGCCCCAGCATTTT. Amino acid sequence: CAWSYQGEQPQHF.

The chain employs TRBV18 and TRBJ1-1; 7 bases align to TRBD1. This CDR3 comprises 15 residues. Germline CDR1 is KGHSH and CDR2 is LQKENI. V lost 2 bases to trimming and J lost 2 bases; unmatched junction nucleotides: 5. The CDR3 nucleotides read TGTGCCAGCTCACCAGGGAAGGGGGCAAACACTGAAGCTTTCTTT. It yields the protein CASSPGKGANTEAFF.

The rearrangement joins TRBV10-3 to TRBJ2-2; 10 bases fit TRBD2. This CDR3 spans 16 amino acids. V shed 4 bases, J shed 1 base, and the junction held 3 bases outside the gene matches. CDR1 is ENHRY, CDR2 SYGVKD, per germline. The CDR3 DNA reads as TGTGCCATCAGTGGCGGACTAGCGGAGAACACCGGGGAGCTGTTTTTT. Protein sequence: CAISGGLAENTGELFF.

The sample holds a few counts of this clone. The J gene is TRBJ1-2, the V gene TRBV14; 7 nucleotides match TRBD1. The CDR3 is 12 amino acids. The V segment lost 4 bases and the J segment 4 bases; nucleotides outside the gene matches: 0. The V gene's germline CDR1 is SGHDN and CDR2 FVKESK. The CDR3 loop reads CASSRTGYGYTF. The DNA of the CDR3 is TGTGCCAGCAGCCGGACAGGCTATGGCTACACCTTC. The full variable domain, completed using reference TRBV14 and TRBJ1-2, is EAGVTQFPSHSVIEKGQTVTLRCDPISGHDNLYWYRRVMGKEIKFLLHFVKESKQDESGMPNNRFLAERTGGTYSTLKVQPAELEDSGVYFCASSRTGYGYTFGSGTRLTVV.

There are a few counts of this clone. This sequence joins TRBV11-3 and TRBJ2-3; 7 bases are a match to TRBD1. The V segment lost 5 bases and the J segment 3 bases; nucleotides outside the gene matches: 8. CDR3 length equals 15 residues. Germline CDR1 SGHNT, CDR2 YENEEA. In DNA, the CDR3 is TGTGCCAGCAGCCCGACCAGACAGGGTACAGATACGCAGTATTTT. It codes for CASSPTRQGTDTQYF.

This clone was detected only once. The chain carries TRBV5-1 and TRBJ1-6; 9 nucleotides align to TRBD1. V dropped 0 bases and J dropped 7; count of bases not matched to a gene: 2. The CDR3 is 15 amino acids. Germline V gene sequence: CDR1 SGHRS, CDR2 YFSETQ. CDR3 sequence: CASSLGQGENSPLHF. For the CDR3, the DNA is TGCGCCAGCAGCTTGGGACAGGGGGAAAATTCACCCCTCCACTTT.

This rearrangement joins TRBV30 to TRBJ2-1; 8 bases match TRBD1. CDR3 length: 14 amino acids. Germline trimming cut 6 bases from V and 8 bases from J; bases unmatched to any gene: 12. Germline CDR1 GTSNPN, CDR2 SVGIG (reference sequence). DNA for the CDR3: TGTGCCTGCAACCCGAGGGGCAGGGGGCATGAGCAGTTCTTC. It encodes CACNPRGRGHEQFF. Full variable domain (outside the CDR3, taken from reference TRBV30 and TRBJ2-1): SQTIHQWPATLVQPVGSPLSLECTVEGTSNPNLYWYRQAAGRGLQLLFYSVGIGQISSEVPQNLSASRPQDRQFILSSKKLLLSDSGFYLCACNPRGRGHEQFFGPGTRLTVL.

This clone was seen only a few times. CDR3 residues: CASRDTGLLDGEAFF. For the CDR3, the DNA is TGTGCCAGCAGAGATACAGGTCTGTTAGACGGTGAAGCTTTCTTT. The gene calls are TRBV28 and TRBJ1-1, with a tentative D call TRBD1 (5 bases). CDR1 MDHEN and CDR2 SYDVKM come from the germline V gene. V lost 6 bases and J 7 bases, leaving 21 bases between the germline ends. The CDR3 consists of 15 residues.

This chain links TRBV4-2 with TRBJ2-2, with D maybe TRBD2 (6 bases). The CDR3 has 14 amino acids. The germline gives CDR1 LGHNA, CDR2 YNFKEQ. V gave up 3 bases and J gave up 8 bases, with 13 bases separating them. The CDR3, as DNA: TGTGCCAGCAGCCACCCCTCCGGGGGTGGGGAGCTGTTTTTT. Translation gives CASSHPSGGGELFF.

The sample holds a few counts of this clone. This chain joins TRBV5-6 and TRBJ2-1; TRBD2 matches at 9 bases. The V gene's germline CDR1 is SGHDT and CDR2 YYEEEE. This CDR3 is built from 16 residues. Trimming at V came to 7 bases and at J to 6 bases, leaving 14 bases not matched to a gene. CDR3 sequence reads: CASHLEGGLALNEQFF. CDR3 in DNA: TGTGCCAGCCACTTGGAAGGGGGACTAGCTCTCAATGAGCAGTTCTTC.

The chain links TRBV2 to TRBJ1-1; 7 positions agree with TRBD1. This CDR3 spans 15 amino acids. V shed 8 bases and J 0 bases; nucleotides not matched to a gene: 9. Germline V CDR1 and CDR2: SNHLY, FYNNEI. DNA of the CDR3: TGTGCCAGCGGACCTAACAGGGGATTGAACACTGAAGCTTTCTTT. It translates to CASGPNRGLNTEAFF.

V gene TRBV28 combines with J gene TRBJ1-2; 10 bases align to TRBD1. The CDR3 runs to 14 residues. Germline assignment: CDR1 MDHEN and CDR2 SYDVKM. With V trimmed by 4 bases and J by 2 bases, 1 base remained unmatched. CDR3 DNA: TGTGCCAGCAGTTCGGGACAGGGGAACTATGGCTACACCTTC. Translated, it gives CASSSGQGNYGYTF.

This clone appeared a few times. V usage is TRBV6-5 and J usage is TRBJ2-1; D is unresolved. Germline V gives CDR1 MNHEY, CDR2 SVGAGI. The germline V and J ends were trimmed by 4 bases and 5 bases, with 9 bases remaining between them. CDR3 length: 13 amino acids. This chain's CDR3 is CASSSHTNNEQFF. Written as DNA, the CDR3 is TGTGCCAGCAGTTCCCACACTAACAATGAGCAGTTCTTC.

A few counts support this clone. The chain employs TRBV7-3 and TRBJ2-3; TRBD2 matches 10 bases. Trimming removed 5 bases from V and 2 bases from J; junction bases left unmatched: 16. This CDR3 comprises 19 residues. The germline gives CDR1 SGHTA, CDR2 FQGTGA. CDR3: CASSRGGSSGRRHTDTQYF. The CDR3 DNA reads as TGTGCCAGCAGCCGCGGTGGGTCTAGCGGGAGACGTCACACAGATACGCAGTATTTT. Variable domain in full (rest from reference TRBV7-3 and TRBJ2-3): GAGVSQTPSNKVTEKGKYVELRCDPISGHTALYWYRQSLGQGPEFLIYFQGTGAADDSGLPNDRFFAVRPEGSVSTLKIQRTERGDSAVYLCASSRGGSSGRRHTDTQYFGPGTRLTVL.